The present TCR beta chain was sequenced within a study of blood T cells in healthy people across ages. A second PCR of about 7 to 12 cycles used a sample-barcoded 5' primer and a J-beta primer mix. TCRdb reprocessed the 5' RACE reads with MiXCR, giving one entry per CDR3 protein. The sample contains over 1,300,000 distinct CDR3 sequences, 45% to 70% of which appear only once. V shed 3 bases and J 5 bases; nucleotides not matched to a gene: 12. The CDR3 has 16 amino acids. Germline V CDR1 and CDR2: SGHRS, YFSETQ. Specimen: blood. This rearrangement joins TRBV5-1 to TRBJ2-7; the match to TRBD1 covers 9 bases. The clonotype was recovered from a man aged 18 to 29 in good health. CDR3: CASSSSPGTGTNEQYF. As DNA, the CDR3 is TGCGCCAGCAGCTCCTCCCCCGGGACAGGGACCAACGAGCAGTACTTC.